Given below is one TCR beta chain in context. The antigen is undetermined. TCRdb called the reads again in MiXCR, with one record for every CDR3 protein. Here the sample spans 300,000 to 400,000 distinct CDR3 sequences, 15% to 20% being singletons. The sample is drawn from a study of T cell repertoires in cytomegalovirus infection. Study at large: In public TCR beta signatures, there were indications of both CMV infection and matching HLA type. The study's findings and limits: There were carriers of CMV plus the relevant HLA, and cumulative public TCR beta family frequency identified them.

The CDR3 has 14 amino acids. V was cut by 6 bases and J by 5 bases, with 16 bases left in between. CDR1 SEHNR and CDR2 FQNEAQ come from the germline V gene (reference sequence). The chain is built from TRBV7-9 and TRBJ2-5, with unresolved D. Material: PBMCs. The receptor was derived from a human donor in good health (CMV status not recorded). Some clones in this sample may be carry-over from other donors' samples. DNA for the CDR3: TGTGCCAGCAGTTTTCCATTGGTTGGTGAGACCCAGTACTTC. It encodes CASSFPLVGETQYF.